A single sample gave rise to the 22 T cell receptor beta chains below, sequenced in a study of blood T cell repertoires in COVID-19. Some clones are missing from TCRdb's copy, which holds only in-frame ones; the method was immunoSEQ multiplex PCR. The sample shows roughly 240,000 clones, 65% to 90% of them seen only once. Sequencing used PBMCs or T cells enriched from blood (not recorded which). These TCRs come from a woman aged 45-59 years with acute COVID-19.

This clone came up once. The gene calls are TRBV3-1 (or the pseudogene TRBV3-2) and TRBJ1-2, with TRBD1 identical over 7 bases. The CDR3 extends over 14 amino acids. CDR1 is LGHDT, CDR2 YNNKEL, per germline (reference sequence). Losses at the gene ends were 6 bases for V and 8 bases for J; bases not matched to a gene: 12. CDR3 in amino acids: CASRKRDSLWGYTF. The CDR3 DNA sequence: TGTGCCAGCAGAAAAAGGGACAGTCTTTGGGGCTACACCTTC.

This chain uses TRBV19 with TRBJ2-7; TRBD1 might be the D (6 bases). The germline V gene encodes CDR1 LNHDA and CDR2 SQIVND (reference sequence). The CDR3 consists of 14 residues. V shed 5 bases and J shed 2 bases, with 13 bases lying between them. This CDR3 is CASSPRTATYEQYF. Here the CDR3 DNA reads TGTGCCAGTAGTCCCCGGACAGCCACCTACGAGCAGTACTTC.

This rearrangement joins TRBV27 to TRBJ2-2, with a weak D call TRBD1 (6 bases). Trimming pared 1 base from V and 5 bases from J, leaving 11 bases between. CDR3 length: 15 residues. CDR1 and CDR2 from the germline V gene are MNHEY and SMNVEV (reference sequence). Written as DNA, the CDR3 is TGTGCCAGCAGTTTATATGGGGGCGCGACCGGGGAGCTGTTTTTT. As protein: CASSLYGGATGELFF.

A single count supports this clone. The chain links TRBV6-2 or TRBV6-3 to TRBJ2-7; no firm D call. CDR3 length: 12 amino acids. Between the trimmed V and J ends, which lost 2 bases and 6 bases, there was a span of 8 bases. CDR1 and CDR2 from the germline V gene are MNHEY and SVGEGT. The CDR3 nucleotides read TGTGCCAGCAGTTACCATCGCGGCGAGCAGTACTTC. Its protein is CASSYHRGEQYF.

V and J are TRBV5-6 and TRBJ1-6; the match to TRBD1 covers 9 bases. This CDR3 is 18 amino acids long. Germline assignment: CDR1 SGHDT and CDR2 YYEEEE. Losses at the gene ends were 0 bases for V and 2 bases for J; bases not matched to a gene: 6. The chain's CDR3 is CASSLETGGFAYNSPLHF. The CDR3 nucleotides read TGTGCCAGCAGCTTGGAGACAGGGGGTTTCGCCTATAATTCACCCCTCCACTTT. The entire variable domain, with the rest obtained from reference TRBV5-6 and TRBJ1-6, is as follows: DAGVTQSPTHLIKTRGQQVTLRCSPKSGHDTVSWYQQALGQGPQFIFQYYEEEERQRGNFPDRFSGHQFPNYSSELNVNALLLGDSALYLCASSLETGGFAYNSPLHFGNGTRLTVT.

This clone occurred a few times. The gene calls are TRBV6-5 and TRBJ1-1, with TRBD1 as a possible D gene (5 bases). Trimming pared 10 bases from V and 2 bases from J, leaving 14 bases between. This CDR3 region has 13 residues. The germline gives CDR1 MNHEY, CDR2 SVGAGI. The CDR3 DNA follows: TGTGCCACCCAGGGAGGGAGAAACACTGAAGCTTTCTTT. Its protein product is CATQGGRNTEAFF.

The chain is built from TRBV12-5 and TRBJ2-4, with D maybe TRBD1 (5 bases). Trimming left V 1 base short and J 5 bases short, with 6 bases between. CDR3 size: 13 residues. The germline CDR1 and CDR2 sequences are LGHNT and FRNRAP. CDR3 DNA sequence: TGTGCTAGTGGTTTGGGCAGGGAAAACATTCAGTACTTC. Its protein is CASGLGRENIQYF.

The J gene is TRBJ2-2, the V gene TRBV29-1; 8 positions agree with TRBD1. This CDR3 is 14 amino acids long. Germline CDR1 is SQVTM and CDR2 is ANQGSEA. V shed 4 bases, J shed 1 base, and the junction held 2 bases outside the gene matches. CDR3 in DNA: TGCAGCGTTGGTGGACAGGGGAACACCGGGGAGCTGTTTTTT. Translated: CSVGGQGNTGELFF.

The rearrangement joins TRBV19 to TRBJ1-2, with D unclear. Trimming took off 6 bases at V and 5 bases at J, with 13 bases between the two ends. The CDR3 has 13 residues. The germline CDR1 and CDR2 sequences are LNHDA and SQIVND (reference sequence). The CDR3 DNA reads TGTGCCAGTAGCCCCGTCGGTAATTATGGCTACACCTTC. Translated: CASSPVGNYGYTF.

The chain combines TRBV5-1 with TRBJ2-1, with TRBD1 matching over 9 bases. From germline, CDR1 is SGHRS and CDR2 YFSETQ. V was clipped by 4 bases and J by 4 bases; unmatched bases: 9. The CDR3 is 16 residues long. In DNA form, the CDR3 reads TGCGCCAGCAGCCAACTACAGGGGGCGCCGTACAATGAGCAGTTCTTC. Encoded protein: CASSQLQGAPYNEQFF.

V gene TRBV19 combines with J gene TRBJ2-1; D not resolved. Trimming removed 5 bases from V and 8 bases from J, with 10 bases in between. Per the germline V gene, CDR1 is LNHDA and CDR2 is SQIVND (reference sequence). The CDR3 covers 12 residues. CDR3 nucleotide sequence: TGTGCCAGTAGTCTTCACAGTGATGAGCAGTTCTTC. Translating gives CASSLHSDEQFF.

The CDR3 region is CASSDRGATNEKLFF. DNA of the CDR3: TGTGCCAGCAGCGACCGGGGGGCAACTAATGAAAAACTGTTTTTT. This chain joins TRBV7-9 and TRBJ1-4; possible D gene TRBD1, 5 bases. The CDR3 covers 15 residues. Looked up from germline, CDR1 is SEHNR and CDR2 is FQNEAQ (reference sequence). V lost 5 bases to trimming and J lost 0 bases, with 10 bases between them.

The chain combines TRBV4-3 with TRBJ2-3, with 11 nucleotides matching TRBD1. The germline V gene has CDR1 LGHNA and CDR2 YSLEER. V shed 1 base and J 4 bases; nucleotides not matched to a gene: 4. The CDR3 has 16 residues. The CDR3 sequence: CASSQGGTGGPDTQYF. CDR3 DNA: TGCGCCAGCAGCCAAGGGGGGACAGGGGGTCCAGATACGCAGTATTTT.

The chain combines TRBV7-8 with TRBJ1-6; D perhaps matches TRBD1 (6 bases). The CDR3 contains 15 residues. Per the germline V gene, CDR1 is SGHVS and CDR2 is FQNEAQ. Trimming cost V 1 base and J 9 bases, with 13 bases left between them. The CDR3 DNA sequence: TGTGCCAGCAGCTTAGAGGGGGAAGGGGGTTCACCCCTCCACTTT. Translating it yields CASSLEGEGGSPLHF.

The chain links TRBV4-1 to TRBJ2-2; perhaps TRBD2 as D (5 bases). V dropped 0 bases and J dropped 7 bases, with 12 bases sitting between them. Germline loops: CDR1 MGHRA, CDR2 YSYEKL. The CDR3 spans 15 residues. In nucleotides, the CDR3 is TGCGCCAGCAGCCAAGAACTAGAATTCAGCGGGGAGCTGTTTTTT. It translates to CASSQELEFSGELFF.

The V gene is TRBV2, the J gene TRBJ1-1; D ambiguous. CDR3 length equals 14 residues. Trimming took 4 bases from V and 1 from J, leaving 10 bases between them. Germline V gene data show CDR1 as SNHLY and CDR2 as FYNNEI. The DNA for the CDR3 is TGTGCCAGCAGTGTGGGAGGGAGGAACACTGAAGCTTTCTTT. Amino acids: CASSVGGRNTEAFF.

CDR3: CASSLAGTGEWDEQFF. CDR3 nucleotides: TGCGCCAGCAGCTTGGCCGGGACAGGGGAGTGGGATGAGCAGTTCTTC. V usage is TRBV5-1 and J usage is TRBJ2-1, with 10 bases aligning to TRBD1. CDR1 is SGHRS and CDR2 is YFSETQ in the germline V gene. V lost 0 bases to trimming and J lost 8 bases; unmatched junction nucleotides: 8. This CDR3 has 16 residues.

This rearrangement joins TRBV19 to TRBJ2-3; TRBD2 agrees at 9 bases. CDR3 length equals 19 residues. Unmatched junction bases numbered 14, after V lost 3 bases and J lost 1 base. The V gene's germline CDR1 is LNHDA and CDR2 SQIVND (reference sequence). CDR3 loop: CASSITWGGGAPRTDTQYF. The CDR3 DNA is TGTGCCAGTAGTATTACGTGGGGCGGGGGGGCACCCCGCACAGATACGCAGTATTTT.

The genes are TRBV19 and TRBJ1-2; the match to TRBD1 covers 7 bases. CDR3 length: 14 amino acids. CDR1 LNHDA and CDR2 SQIVND come from the germline V gene (reference sequence). The V and J ends lost 10 bases and 1 base, in that order; junction bases with no gene match: 9. In DNA form, the CDR3 reads TGTGCCACGGAGGCAGGGGGGATTAACTATGGCTACACCTTC. It specifies CATEAGGINYGYTF.

The table lists this clone with a few counts. The V call is TRBV2, the J call TRBJ1-1; 7 bases fit TRBD1. CDR1 and CDR2 (germline): SNHLY, FYNNEI. Trimming took 5 bases from V and 1 from J; bases not matched to a gene: 7. CDR3 length: 15 amino acids. CDR3 loop: CASSKRQGKNTEAFF. For the CDR3, the DNA is TGTGCCAGCAGTAAAAGACAGGGAAAGAACACTGAAGCTTTCTTT.

This chain links TRBV6-5 with TRBJ1-2; D remains ambiguous. Trimming removed 2 bases at V and 4 bases at J, with 11 bases between. Germline CDR1 reads MNHEY; CDR2 reads SVGAGI. There are 14 residues in the CDR3. CDR3 nucleotide sequence: TGTGCCAGCAGTTACCGGACTCCGACCTATGGCTACACCTTC. Amino acids: CASSYRTPTYGYTF.

The chain uses TRBV29-1 and TRBJ1-2; 7 nucleotides match TRBD1. V was clipped by 7 bases and J by 3 bases; unmatched bases: 5. The CDR3 has 12 residues. From germline, CDR1 is SQVTM and CDR2 ANQGSEA. CDR3 coding DNA: TGCAGCGACCTACAGGGGCACTATGGCTACACCTTC. Translated: CSDLQGHYGYTF.